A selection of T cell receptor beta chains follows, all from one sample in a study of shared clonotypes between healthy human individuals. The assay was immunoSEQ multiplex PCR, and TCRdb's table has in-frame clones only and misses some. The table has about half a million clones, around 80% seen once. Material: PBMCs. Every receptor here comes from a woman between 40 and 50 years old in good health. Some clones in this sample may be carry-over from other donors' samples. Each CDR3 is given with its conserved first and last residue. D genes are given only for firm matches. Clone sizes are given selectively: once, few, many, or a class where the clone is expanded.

CDR3: CASSLIAGGQETQYF
DNA: TGTGCCAGCAGCCTAATAGCGGGAGGGCAAGAGACCCAGTACTTC
size: -
V: TRBV5-4
D: TRBD2
J: TRBJ2-5

CDR3: CASSLGSGNTIYF
DNA: TGTGCCAGCAGCTTAGGCTCTGGAAACACCATATATTTT
size: -
V: TRBV7-9
D: -
J: TRBJ1-3

CDR3: CASSFSGSAGANVLTF
DNA: TGTGCCAGCAGCTTTAGCGGGAGCGCTGGGGCCAACGTCCTGACTTTC
size: -
V: TRBV5-4
D: TRBD2
J: TRBJ2-6

CDR3: CARSQEETRGLGTGELFF
DNA: TGCGCCAGAAGCCAAGAGGAGACCAGGGGGCTAGGCACCGGGGAGCTGTTTTTT
size: -
V: TRBV4-3
D: TRBD1
J: TRBJ2-2

CDR3: CASRVRDEAFF
DNA: TGCGCCAGCAGGGTTAGGGATGAAGCTTTCTTT
size: few
V: TRBV4-1
D: -
J: TRBJ1-1

CDR3: CASSLLGVTTEAFF
DNA: TGTGCCAGCAGCCTACTGGGGGTTACCACTGAAGCTTTCTTT
size: few
V: TRBV28
D: -
J: TRBJ1-1

CDR3: CASSVDGGTLF
DNA: TGTGCCAGCAGTGTCGATGGGGGGACTCTCTTC
size: -
V: TRBV28
D: -
J: TRBJ2-7

CDR3: CASSEAGTTYEQYF
DNA: TGCGCCAGCAGTGAGGCCGGGACAACCTACGAGCAGTACTTC
size: -
V: TRBV10-2
D: -
J: TRBJ2-7

CDR3: CASSSAANTGELFF
DNA: TGTGCCAGCAGCTCCGCGGCGAACACCGGGGAGCTGTTTTTT
size: -
V: TRBV11-2
D: -
J: TRBJ2-2

CDR3: CASSVVPGSSGNTIYF
DNA: TGTGCCAGCAGCGTAGTGCCGGGTAGCTCTGGAAACACCATATATTTT
size: -
V: TRBV9
D: -
J: TRBJ1-3

CDR3: CATALTSDHNEQFF
DNA: TGTGCCACGGCACTGACTAGCGATCACAATGAGCAGTTCTTC
size: many
V: TRBV10-3
D: TRBD2
J: TRBJ2-1

CDR3: CASRPVAGKTGELFF
DNA: TGTGCCAGCAGACCCGTAGCGGGTAAAACCGGGGAGCTGTTTTTT
size: -
V: TRBV11-2
D: TRBD2
J: TRBJ2-2